This T cell receptor beta chain is from a study of T cell repertoires in cytomegalovirus infection. Looking at the study overall: Selection of CMV epitopes for the study included recently identified HLA-C-restricted and well-studied HLA-B-restricted ones.

Germline CDR1 LGHNA, CDR2 YSLEER. The CDR3 is made up of 15 amino acids. Between the trimmed V and J ends, which lost 4 bases and 4 bases, there was a span of 16 bases. TCRdb itself ran the reads through MiXCR, one entry per CDR3 protein. The sample holds some 940,000 distinct CDR3 sequences, around 30% seen once. This clonotype was detected only once. Its cognate antigen is unknown. Sequences were derived from cultured CD8+ T cells from PBMCs, sampled from culture after CMV antigen stimulation. The clonotype comes from a human donor in good health (CMV status not recorded). Some clones in this sample may be carry-over from other donors' samples. V gene TRBV4-3 combines with J gene TRBJ1-2, with TRBD1 as a possible D gene (5 bases). The CDR3 bases are TGCGCCAGCAGCCGGAGTCGAAGGACACCCTATGGCTACACCTTC. Amino acid sequence: CASSRSRRTPYGYTF.